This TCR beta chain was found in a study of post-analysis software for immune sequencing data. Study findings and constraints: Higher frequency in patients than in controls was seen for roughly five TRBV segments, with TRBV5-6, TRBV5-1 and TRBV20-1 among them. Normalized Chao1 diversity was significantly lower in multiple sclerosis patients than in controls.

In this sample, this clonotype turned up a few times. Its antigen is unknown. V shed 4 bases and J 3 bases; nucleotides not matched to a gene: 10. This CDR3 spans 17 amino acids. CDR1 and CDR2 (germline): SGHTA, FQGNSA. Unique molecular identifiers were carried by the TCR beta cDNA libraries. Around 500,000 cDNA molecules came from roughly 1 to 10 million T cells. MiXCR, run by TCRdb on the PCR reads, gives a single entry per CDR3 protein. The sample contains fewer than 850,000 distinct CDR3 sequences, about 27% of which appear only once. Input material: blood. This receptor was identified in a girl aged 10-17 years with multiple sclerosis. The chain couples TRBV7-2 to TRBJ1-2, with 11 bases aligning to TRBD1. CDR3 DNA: TGTGCCAGCAGCTCTCCCGGGACAGGGGGATTAGACTATGGCTACACCTTC. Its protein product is CASSSPGTGGLDYGYTF.